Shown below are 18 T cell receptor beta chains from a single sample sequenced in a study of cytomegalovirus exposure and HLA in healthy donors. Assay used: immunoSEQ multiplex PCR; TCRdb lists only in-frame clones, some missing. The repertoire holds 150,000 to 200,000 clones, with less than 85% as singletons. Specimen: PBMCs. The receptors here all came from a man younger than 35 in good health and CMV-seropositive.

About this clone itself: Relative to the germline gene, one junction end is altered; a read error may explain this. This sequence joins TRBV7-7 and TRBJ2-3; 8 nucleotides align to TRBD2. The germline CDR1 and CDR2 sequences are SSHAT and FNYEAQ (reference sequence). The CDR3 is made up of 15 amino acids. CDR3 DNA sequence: TGTGCTAGCAGCCCCGGGGGGGCTAGCACAGATACGCAGTATTTT. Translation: CASSPGGASTDTQYF.

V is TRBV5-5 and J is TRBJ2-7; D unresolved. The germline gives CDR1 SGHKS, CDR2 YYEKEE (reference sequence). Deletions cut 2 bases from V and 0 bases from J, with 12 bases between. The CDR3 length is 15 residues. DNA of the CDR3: TGTGCCAGCAGCTTCAGTCCCTTAAGCTCCTACGAGCAGTACTTC. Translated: CASSFSPLSSYEQYF.

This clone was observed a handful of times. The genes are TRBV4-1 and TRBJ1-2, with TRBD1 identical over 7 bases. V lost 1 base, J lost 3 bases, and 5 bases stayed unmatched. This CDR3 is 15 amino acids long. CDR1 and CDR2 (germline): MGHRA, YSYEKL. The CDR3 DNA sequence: TGCGCCAGCAGCCAAGGGACAGGAGGATACTATGGCTACACCTTC. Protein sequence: CASSQGTGGYYGYTF.

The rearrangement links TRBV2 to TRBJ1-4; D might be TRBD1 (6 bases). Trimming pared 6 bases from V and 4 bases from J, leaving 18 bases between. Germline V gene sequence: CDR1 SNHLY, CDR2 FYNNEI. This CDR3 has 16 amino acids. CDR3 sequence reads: CASSTQPTRGNEKLFF. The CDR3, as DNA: TGTGCCAGCAGCACCCAGCCGACCAGGGGTAATGAAAAACTGTTTTTT.

This CDR3 is CSVSGIAGEDTQYF. Written as DNA, the CDR3 is TGCAGCGTTTCGGGGATAGCGGGAGAAGATACGCAGTATTTT. The chain links TRBV29-1 to TRBJ2-3, with TRBD2 identical over 9 bases. V gave up 5 bases and J gave up 5 bases; unmatched junction bases: 8. The CDR3 sequence is 14 residues long. Germline assignment: CDR1 SQVTM and CDR2 ANQGSEA.

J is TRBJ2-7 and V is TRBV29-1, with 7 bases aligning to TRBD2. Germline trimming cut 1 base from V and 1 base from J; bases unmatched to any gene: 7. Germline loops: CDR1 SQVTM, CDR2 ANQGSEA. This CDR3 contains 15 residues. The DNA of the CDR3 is TGCAGCGTTGAAGTCCCGACTAGCTGGTCCTACGAGCAGTACTTC. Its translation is CSVEVPTSWSYEQYF.

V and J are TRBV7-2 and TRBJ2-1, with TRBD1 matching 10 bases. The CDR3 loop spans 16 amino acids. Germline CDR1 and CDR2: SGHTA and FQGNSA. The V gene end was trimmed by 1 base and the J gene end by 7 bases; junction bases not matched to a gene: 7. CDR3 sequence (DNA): TGTGCCAGCAGCTTAGGGCCGGGACAGGGGCTGAATGAGCAGTTCTTC. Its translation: CASSLGPGQGLNEQFF.

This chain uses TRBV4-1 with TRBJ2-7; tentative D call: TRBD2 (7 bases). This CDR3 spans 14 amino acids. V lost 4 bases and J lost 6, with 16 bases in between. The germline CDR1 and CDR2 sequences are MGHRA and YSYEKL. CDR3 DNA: TGCGCCAGCAGCCGCTACAGGGAGGGCGGCGAGCAGTACTTC. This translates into CASSRYREGGEQYF.

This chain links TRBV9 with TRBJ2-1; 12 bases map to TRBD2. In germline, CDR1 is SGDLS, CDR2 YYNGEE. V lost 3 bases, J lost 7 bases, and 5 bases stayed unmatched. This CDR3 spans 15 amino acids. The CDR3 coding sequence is TGTGCCAGCAGCGCCCTAGCGGGGGGGCCAAATGAGCAGTTCTTC. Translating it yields CASSALAGGPNEQFF.

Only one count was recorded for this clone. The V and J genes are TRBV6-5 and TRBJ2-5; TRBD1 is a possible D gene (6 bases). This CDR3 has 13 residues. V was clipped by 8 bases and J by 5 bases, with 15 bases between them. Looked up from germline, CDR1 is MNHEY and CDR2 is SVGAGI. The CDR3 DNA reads TGTGCCAGCGGCAACAGGGTGGAGGAGACCCAGTACTTC. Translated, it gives CASGNRVEETQYF.

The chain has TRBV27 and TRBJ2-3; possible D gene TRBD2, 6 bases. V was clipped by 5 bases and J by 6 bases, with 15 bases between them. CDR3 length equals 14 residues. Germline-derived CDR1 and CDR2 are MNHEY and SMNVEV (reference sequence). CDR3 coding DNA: TGTGCCAGCAGTAAGGAGGGCCGGGTCGATACGCAGTATTTT. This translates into CASSKEGRVDTQYF.

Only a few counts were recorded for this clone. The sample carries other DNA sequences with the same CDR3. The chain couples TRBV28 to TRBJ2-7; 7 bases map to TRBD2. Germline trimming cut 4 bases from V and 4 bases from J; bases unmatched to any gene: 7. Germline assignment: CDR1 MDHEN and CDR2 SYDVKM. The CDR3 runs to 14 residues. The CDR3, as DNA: TGTGCCAGCAGTTCCGGGACCGGGGGGTACGAGCAGTACTTC. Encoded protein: CASSSGTGGYEQYF.

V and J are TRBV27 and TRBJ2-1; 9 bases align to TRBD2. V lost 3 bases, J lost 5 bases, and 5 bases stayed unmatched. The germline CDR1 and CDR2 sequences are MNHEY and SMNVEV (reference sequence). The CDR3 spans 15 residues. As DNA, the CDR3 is TGTGCCAGCAGTTTTAAGCTAGCGGGGCACAATGAGCAGTTCTTC. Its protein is CASSFKLAGHNEQFF.

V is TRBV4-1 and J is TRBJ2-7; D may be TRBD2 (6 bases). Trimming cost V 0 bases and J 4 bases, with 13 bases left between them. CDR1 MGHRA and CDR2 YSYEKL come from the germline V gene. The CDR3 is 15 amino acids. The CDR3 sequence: CASSQDSGVGYEQYF. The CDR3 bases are TGCGCCAGCAGCCAAGACTCGGGAGTTGGGTACGAGCAGTACTTC.

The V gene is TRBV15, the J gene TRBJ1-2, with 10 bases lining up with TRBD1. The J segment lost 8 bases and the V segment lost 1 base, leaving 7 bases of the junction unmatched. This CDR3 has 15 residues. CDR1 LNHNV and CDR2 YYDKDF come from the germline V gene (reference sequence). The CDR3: CATSRGTTGGLGYTF. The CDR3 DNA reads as TGTGCCACCAGCAGAGGGACGACAGGGGGCTTGGGCTACACCTTC.

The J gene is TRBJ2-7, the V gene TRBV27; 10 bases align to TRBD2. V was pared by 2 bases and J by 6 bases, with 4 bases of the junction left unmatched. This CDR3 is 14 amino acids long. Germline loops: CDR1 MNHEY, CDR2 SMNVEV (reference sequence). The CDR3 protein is CASSLVAGGLEQYF. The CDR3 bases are TGTGCCAGCAGTTTAGTAGCGGGGGGTCTCGAGCAGTACTTC.

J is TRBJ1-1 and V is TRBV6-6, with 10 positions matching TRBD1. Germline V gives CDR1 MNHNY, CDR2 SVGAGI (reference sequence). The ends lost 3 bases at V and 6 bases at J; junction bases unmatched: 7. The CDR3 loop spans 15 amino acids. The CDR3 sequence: CASSYRQGAYPEAFF. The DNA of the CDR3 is TGTGCCAGCAGTTATAGACAGGGGGCCTACCCTGAAGCTTTCTTT.

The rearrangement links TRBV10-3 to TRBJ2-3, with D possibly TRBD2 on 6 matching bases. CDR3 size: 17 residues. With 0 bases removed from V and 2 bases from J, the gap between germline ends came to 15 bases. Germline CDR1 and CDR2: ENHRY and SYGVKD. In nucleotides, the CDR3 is TGTGCCATCAGTGAGTCGAGGGGCGGGGTAACCACAGATACGCAGTATTTT. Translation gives CAISESRGGVTTDTQYF.